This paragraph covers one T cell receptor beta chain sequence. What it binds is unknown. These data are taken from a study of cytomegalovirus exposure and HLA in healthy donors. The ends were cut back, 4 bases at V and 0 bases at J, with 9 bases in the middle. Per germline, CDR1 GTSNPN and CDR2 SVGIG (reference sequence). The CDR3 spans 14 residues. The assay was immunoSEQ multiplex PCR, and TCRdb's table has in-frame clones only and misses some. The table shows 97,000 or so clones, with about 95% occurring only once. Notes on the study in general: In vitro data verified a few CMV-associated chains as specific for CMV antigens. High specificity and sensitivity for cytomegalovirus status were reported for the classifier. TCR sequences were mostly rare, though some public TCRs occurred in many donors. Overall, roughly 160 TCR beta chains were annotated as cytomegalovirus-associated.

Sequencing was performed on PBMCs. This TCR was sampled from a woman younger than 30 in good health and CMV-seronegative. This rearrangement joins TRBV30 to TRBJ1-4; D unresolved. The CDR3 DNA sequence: TGTGCCTGGACGGGTGGGTCAACTAATGAAAAACTGTTTTTT. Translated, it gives CAWTGGSTNEKLFF. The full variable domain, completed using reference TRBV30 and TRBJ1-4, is SQTIHQWPATLVQPVGSPLSLECTVEGTSNPNLYWYRQAAGRGLQLLFYSVGIGQISSEVPQNLSASRPQDRQFILSSKKLLLSDSGFYLCAWTGGSTNEKLFFGSGTQLSVL.